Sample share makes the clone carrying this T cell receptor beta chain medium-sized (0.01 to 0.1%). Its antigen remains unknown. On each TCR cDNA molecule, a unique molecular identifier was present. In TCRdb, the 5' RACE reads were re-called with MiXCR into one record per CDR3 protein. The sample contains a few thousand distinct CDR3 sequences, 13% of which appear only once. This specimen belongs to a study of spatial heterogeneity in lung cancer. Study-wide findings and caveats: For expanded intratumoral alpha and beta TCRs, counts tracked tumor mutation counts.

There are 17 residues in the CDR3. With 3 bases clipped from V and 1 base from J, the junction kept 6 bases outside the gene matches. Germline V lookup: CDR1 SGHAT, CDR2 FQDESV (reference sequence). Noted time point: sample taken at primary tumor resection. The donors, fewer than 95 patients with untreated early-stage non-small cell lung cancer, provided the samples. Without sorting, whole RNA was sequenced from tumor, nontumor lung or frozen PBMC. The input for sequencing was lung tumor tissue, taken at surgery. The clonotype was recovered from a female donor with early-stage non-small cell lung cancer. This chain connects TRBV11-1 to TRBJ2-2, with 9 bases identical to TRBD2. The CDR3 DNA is TGTGCCAGCAGCTTTTCTAGCGGGACTCTGAACACCGGGGAGCTGTTTTTT. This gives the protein CASSFSSGTLNTGELFF.